A selection of T cell receptor beta chains follows, all from one sample in a study of blood T cell repertoires in COVID-19. Sequencing was performed with immunoSEQ multiplex PCR; in TCRdb, only in-frame clones are kept and a portion is missing. The sample has under 200,000 clones; more than 80% are singletons. The specimen was peripheral blood. Every receptor here comes from a man in his fifties with acute or convalescent COVID-19. Both conserved end residues are part of each CDR3. D genes are given only for firm matches. Size tells how often a clone was seen (once, few, many) or the class of an expanded clone, and some rows leave it out.

v_call	j_call	clone_size	d_call	cdr3_nt	cdr3_aa
TRBV28	TRBJ2-7	-	-	TGTGCCAGCAGTATCAGGGTCTACGAGCAGTACTTC	CASSIRVYEQYF
TRBV27	TRBJ2-3	-	-	TGTGCCAGCAGTTTATGGGGGGGCGAACTAGATACGCAGTATTTT	CASSLWGGELDTQYF
TRBV19	TRBJ1-5	-	TRBD1	TGTGCCAGTAGGGACCGGGACAGGGTTCGTCAGCCCCAGCATTTT	CASRDRDRVRQPQHF
TRBV7-2	TRBJ2-3	-	-	TGTGCCAGCAGCGGCACAGGGGGGGGTGGAGATACGCAGTATTTT	CASSGTGGGGDTQYF
TRBV4-1	TRBJ2-1	-	TRBD1	TGCGCCAGCAGCCAAGGGCGACAGGGTCCCGCTGGGGGCAATGAGCAGTTCTTC	CASSQGRQGPAGGNEQFF
TRBV6-5	TRBJ1-2	-	TRBD1	TGTGCCAGCAGAGCACAGGGGAAGATTCACGGCTACACCTTC	CASRAQGKIHGYTF
TRBV4-1	TRBJ1-5	-	-	TGCGCCAGCAGCCCCAGACTGGCCAGGGGTACGTTTGGCAATCAGCCCCAGCATTTT	CASSPRLARGTFGNQPQHF
TRBV7-2	TRBJ1-1	-	TRBD1	TGTGCCTCAAGCACAGGGGGCAGCTCTGAAGCTTTCTTT	CASSTGGSSEAFF
TRBV21-1	TRBJ1-1	-	-	TGTGCCAGCAGCAAACCCCAGGGGGCGATCCCCATGAACACTGAAGCTTTCTTT	CASSKPQGAIPMNTEAFF
TRBV7-7	TRBJ2-5	-	TRBD2	TGTGCTAGCAGCCCACTAGCGGAAGAGACCCAGTACTTC	CASSPLAEETQYF
TRBV4-2	TRBJ2-2	-	-	TGTGCCAGCAGCCCTACGGGGGCGCGGGGGCTCACCGGGGAGCTGTTTTTT	CASSPTGARGLTGELFF
TRBV6-5	TRBJ1-5	-	TRBD1	TGTGCCAGCAGTTTGGGACAGGGAACGCCCCAGCATTTT	CASSLGQGTPQHF
TRBV27	TRBJ2-7	few	TRBD1	TGTGCCAGCAGTACTGGACAGGGGCTTGTAAACGAGCAGTACTTC	CASSTGQGLVNEQYF
TRBV6-5	TRBJ1-1	-	TRBD1	TGTGCCAGCAGCCAACCCAGGGGGACGAACACTGAAGCTTTCTTT	CASSQPRGTNTEAFF
TRBV14	TRBJ2-6	once	TRBD2	TGTGCCAGCAGCCGGGGACTAGCGGGAGATGGGGCCAACGTCCTGACTTTC	CASSRGLAGDGANVLTF
TRBV25-1	TRBJ1-6	-	TRBD1	TGTGCCAGCGCGGGACAGGGACCGAATTCACCCCTCCACTTT	CASAGQGPNSPLHF
TRBV6-5	TRBJ1-4	-	TRBD1	TGTGCCAGCAGTTACCAGGGGGCGCGGGCTAATGAAAAACTGTTTTTT	CASSYQGARANEKLFF
TRBV2	TRBJ1-1	-	-	TGTGCCAGCAGTGAAGAGGCAGGGGCGAACACTGAAGCTTTCTTT	CASSEEAGANTEAFF
TRBV5-1	TRBJ2-5	once	TRBD1	TGCGCCAGCAGCTTGGACCCCGGGACAGCCCAAGAGACCCAGTACTTC	CASSLDPGTAQETQYF
TRBV10-3	TRBJ1-4	-	TRBD1	TGTGCCATCAGTGAGTCTGGACAGGCATTCGGGGAAAAACTGTTTTTT	CAISESGQAFGEKLFF
TRBV19	TRBJ2-7	-	-	TGTGCCAGTAGTGGGTTACAGGGAAACTACGAGCAGTACTTC	CASSGLQGNYEQYF